The 2 T cell receptor beta chains below come from one sample, sequenced in a study of PD-L1 blockade in urothelial cancer. Here immunoSEQ multiplex PCR was the method, and the copy in TCRdb shows in-frame clones only, minus some. Found here are about 120,000 clones, 85% to 90% of them singletons; the top ten hold 1.5% to 2%. The time point: peripheral blood 6 weeks after treatment start. The material was PBMCs, obtained around atezolizumab (anti-PD-L1) treatment. The receptors stem from a man aged 55-75 years with urothelial cancer.

This chain links TRBV5-1 with TRBJ2-5; 8 bases match TRBD1. The V gene's germline CDR1 is SGHRS and CDR2 YFSETQ. The CDR3 loop spans 14 amino acids. The trim removed 5 bases at V and 3 bases at J, leaving 6 bases unmatched. The CDR3 DNA follows: TGCGCCAGCAGTTTGCAGGGGGCAGAAGAGACCCAGTACTTC. Amino acid sequence: CASSLQGAEETQYF.

The table lists this clone with a count of one. V gene TRBV10-3 combines with J gene TRBJ2-2; 7 bases are a match to TRBD1. This CDR3 region has 16 residues. The ends lost 2 bases at V and 6 bases at J; junction bases unmatched: 9. Germline CDR1 ENHRY, CDR2 SYGVKD. The CDR3 region is CAISETGTVAAGELFF. The CDR3 coding sequence is TGTGCCATCAGTGAGACCGGGACAGTAGCCGCCGGGGAGCTGTTTTTT.